This note documents a single T cell receptor (beta chain) sequence. Its matching antigen is unknown. For TCR beta, libraries came from quantitative 5'-RACE with molecular barcodes. TCRdb reprocessed the 5' RACE reads with MiXCR, giving one entry per CDR3 protein. This sample has fewer than 250,000 distinct CDR3 sequences, with around 19% found just once. Between the trimmed V and J ends, which lost 3 bases and 4 bases, there was a span of 9 bases. Germline CDR1 and CDR2: LNHNV and YYDKDF (reference sequence). The length of the CDR3 is 14 residues. This record belongs to a study of CD8 T cells in ankylosing spondylitis. Study-wide findings and caveats: A motif of several highly homologous TCR beta variants was seen as apparently characteristic of ankylosing spondylitis blood.

The chain combines TRBV15 with TRBJ2-2, with TRBD1 as a possible D gene (6 bases). This sequence was found in a male donor with ankylosing spondylitis. The sequenced sample consisted of blood, either unsorted or a sorted T cell fraction (not recorded which). The CDR3 reads CATSSRGGTGELFF. The CDR3 nucleotides are TGTGCCACCAGCAGTCGAGGGGGCACCGGGGAGCTGTTTTTT.